The 10 T cell receptor beta chains in this list originate from one sample, sequenced in a study of T-cell memory formation after mild COVID-19. TCRdb itself ran the 5' RACE reads through MiXCR, one entry per CDR3 protein. Here the sample spans a few hundred thousand distinct CDR3 sequences, 27% being singletons. Sequencing was carried out using PBMCs or a T cell subset sorted from them (not recorded which). The source of these receptors is an adult woman who had mild COVID-19 (a few samples of this study predate the infection). Cell type and time point are not known.

This clonotype was counted between two and nine times. The chain couples TRBV6-5 to TRBJ1-1, with no clear D. V was shortened by 0 bases and J by 1 base, with 3 bases between the two germline ends. Germline CDR1 is MNHEY and CDR2 is SVGAGI. CDR3 size: 13 residues. CDR3 bases: TGTGCCAGCAGTTACTCAGAGAACACTGAAGCTTTCTTT. It codes for CASSYSENTEAFF.

This chain connects TRBV3-1 to TRBJ2-7; D call uncertain. The CDR3 extends over 14 amino acids. The germline V gene encodes CDR1 LGHDT and CDR2 YNNKEL (reference sequence). V lost 4 bases and J 2 bases, leaving 12 bases between the germline ends. CDR3 in amino acids: CASSPGGRTYEQYF. The CDR3 DNA is TGTGCCAGCAGCCCGGGCGGACGGACCTACGAGCAGTACTTC.

The rearrangement uses TRBV11-2 and TRBJ2-2, with 7 bases identical to TRBD1. The CDR3 loop spans 15 amino acids. The germline CDR1 and CDR2 sequences are SGHAT and FQNNGV. The V gene end was trimmed by 2 bases and the J gene end by 4 bases; junction bases not matched to a gene: 4. The CDR3 sequence is CASSLRQGGTGELFF. The CDR3 bases are TGTGCCAGCAGCTTAAGACAGGGCGGCACCGGGGAGCTGTTTTTT.

This chain connects TRBV12-3 or TRBV12-4 to TRBJ2-5; 7 nucleotides align to TRBD1. With V trimmed by 5 bases and J by 2 bases, 5 bases remained unmatched. This CDR3 contains 14 residues. CDR3 sequence: CASSTGQSQETQYF. CDR3 coding DNA: TGTGCCAGCAGTACGGGACAGTCGCAAGAGACCCAGTACTTC.

The rearrangement uses TRBV20-1 and TRBJ2-1; 8 nucleotides match TRBD2. Germline-derived CDR1 and CDR2 are DFQATT and SNEGSKA (reference sequence). V shed 0 bases, J shed 4 bases, and the junction held 5 bases outside the gene matches. The CDR3 spans 15 residues. The CDR3 DNA follows: TGCAGTGCTAGAGATCGGGTAGCGGGATACAATGAGCAGTTCTTC. Encoded protein: CSARDRVAGYNEQFF.

In its sample, this clonotype was seen a few times. This chain joins TRBV28 and TRBJ2-2; TRBD2 matches at 14 bases. CDR1 and CDR2 (germline): MDHEN, SYDVKM. This CDR3 is 17 amino acids long. The ends lost 6 bases at V and 6 bases at J; junction bases unmatched: 9. CDR3 nucleotides: TGTGCCAGCAGAACTCAGGGACTAGCGGGAGAATCCGGGGAGCTGTTTTTT. Amino acid sequence: CASRTQGLAGESGELFF. Together with reference TRBV28 and TRBJ2-2, the CDR3 gives the full variable domain: DVKVTQSSRYLVKRTGEKVFLECVQDMDHENMFWYRQDPGLGLRLIYFSYDVKMKEKGDIPEGYSVSREKKERFSLILESASTNQTSMYLCASRTQGLAGESGELFFGEGSRLTVL.

This clonotype has more than one count but fewer than ten. The chain recombines TRBV20-1 with TRBJ2-7; D possibly uses TRBD1 or TRBD2 (6 bases each). The V and J ends lost 3 bases and 2 bases respectively, with 14 bases between them. The CDR3 covers 14 residues. CDR1 and CDR2 (germline): DFQATT, SNEGSKA (reference sequence). In nucleotides, the CDR3 is TGCAGTGCTAGGAGGTCGGGGGCCCCCTACGAGCAGTACTTC. Its translation: CSARRSGAPYEQYF.

In this sample, this clonotype turned up a few times. The chain is built from TRBV3-1 and TRBJ2-5; D gene unclear. V was trimmed by 1 base and J by 4 bases, leaving 7 bases between them. Germline CDR1 reads LGHDT; CDR2 reads YNNKEL (reference sequence). The CDR3 contains 13 residues. In nucleotides, the CDR3 is TGTGCCAGCAGCCAAGGGCGAAGAGAGACCCAGTACTTC. It translates to CASSQGRRETQYF.

This clonotype was seen only a few times. The chain uses TRBV28 and TRBJ2-2; 8 bases are a match to TRBD1. CDR1 is MDHEN and CDR2 is SYDVKM in the germline V gene. The CDR3 loop spans 16 amino acids. J lost 1 base, V lost 5 bases, and 6 bases had no gene match. CDR3 sequence: CASSPFGTGNTGELFF. The CDR3 nucleotides read TGTGCCAGCAGTCCGTTCGGGACAGGGAACACCGGGGAGCTGTTTTTT. The whole variable domain, remainder taken from reference TRBV28 and TRBJ2-2, is DVKVTQSSRYLVKRTGEKVFLECVQDMDHENMFWYRQDPGLGLRLIYFSYDVKMKEKGDIPEGYSVSREKKERFSLILESASTNQTSMYLCASSPFGTGNTGELFFGEGSRLTVL.

A few counts support this clonotype. The chain joins TRBV7-9 to TRBJ2-4; TRBD1 aligns across 7 bases. The CDR3 is 14 residues long. Germline CDR1 and CDR2: SEHNR and FQNEAQ (reference sequence). The V gene end was trimmed by 5 bases and the J gene end by 7 bases; junction bases not matched to a gene: 8. The CDR3 reads CASSPGTEGNIQYF. CDR3 coding DNA: TGTGCCAGCAGCCCCGGGACAGAGGGCAACATTCAGTACTTC.